These 32 T cell receptor beta chains were all obtained from the same sample, sequenced in a study of cytomegalovirus exposure and HLA in healthy donors. The study ran its PCR with 60 Vbeta and 13 Jbeta primers. TCRdb's copy holds only in-frame clones and misses some; the assay was immunoSEQ multiplex PCR. The sample holds about 55,000 clones. Sequencing was carried out using PBMCs. The receptors derive from a man aged 50 to 59 in good health and CMV-seropositive.

The chain carries TRBV18 and TRBJ1-1; D might be TRBD1 (5 bases). With 4 bases removed from V and 4 bases from J, the gap between germline ends came to 16 bases. In germline, CDR1 is KGHSH, CDR2 LQKENI. CDR3 length: 15 residues. The CDR3 DNA is TGTGCCAGCTCACGAGATACAGGACCGGGCACTGAAGCTTTCTTT. Protein product: CASSRDTGPGTEAFF.

This rearrangement joins TRBV11-2 to TRBJ1-1, with D perhaps TRBD1 (5 bases). V lost 5 bases and J lost 4, with 17 bases in between. Germline CDR1 is SGHAT and CDR2 is FQNNGV. The CDR3 is 15 amino acids. CDR3 sequence reads: CASSRPGRGVTEAFF. As DNA, the CDR3 is TGTGCCAGCAGCCGACCGGGGAGGGGAGTCACTGAAGCTTTCTTT.

The chain recombines TRBV27 with TRBJ1-2; D is unclear. Trimming shortened V by 4 bases and J by 4 bases, and 7 bases separated the two germline ends. The CDR3 has 12 residues. CDR1 is MNHEY and CDR2 is SMNVEV in the germline V gene (reference sequence). Written as DNA, the CDR3 is TGTGCCAGCAGTTCCGAGGGCTATGGCTACACCTTC. This codes for CASSSEGYGYTF.

The chain couples TRBV28 to TRBJ1-1; tentatively, D is TRBD1 (5 bases). CDR3 length: 11 amino acids. Trimming shortened V by 11 bases and J by 3 bases, and 10 bases separated the two germline ends. In germline, CDR1 is MDHEN, CDR2 SYDVKM. The CDR3 here is CAPTGHTEAFF. DNA of the CDR3: TGTGCCCCCACAGGACACACTGAAGCTTTCTTT.

The chain is built from TRBV7-8 and TRBJ1-3, with unresolved D. The CDR3 is 17 amino acids. The V end lost 2 bases, the J end lost 0 bases, and 14 bases lay between the germline ends. Germline-derived CDR1 and CDR2 are SGHVS and FQNEAQ. The CDR3 sequence is CASSLSAPRLSGNTIYF. The CDR3 DNA follows: TGTGCCAGCAGCTTATCGGCCCCGAGACTCTCTGGAAACACCATATATTTT.

The genes are TRBV18 and TRBJ2-7; 12 positions match TRBD2. Germline assignment: CDR1 KGHSH and CDR2 LQKENI. The CDR3 loop spans 16 amino acids. Trimming took 4 bases from V and 2 from J; bases not matched to a gene: 6. CDR3: CASSLSLAGGAYEQYF. Written as DNA, the CDR3 is TGTGCCAGCTCACTTTCACTAGCGGGAGGAGCCTACGAGCAGTACTTC.

The V call is TRBV6-5, the J call TRBJ1-3; D may be TRBD1 (5 bases). Trimming took off 5 bases at V and 0 bases at J, with 11 bases between the two ends. Germline lookup yields CDR1 MNHEY and CDR2 SVGAGI. The CDR3 is 15 amino acids. The CDR3 is CASSSRDYSGNTIYF. CDR3 nucleotides: TGTGCCAGCAGTAGCAGGGATTACTCTGGAAACACCATATATTTT.

In DNA, the CDR3 is TGTGCCAGCAGTGTACGGTCCGGCGAGCAGTACTTC. Protein: CASSVRSGEQYF. The rearrangement joins TRBV2 to TRBJ2-7; D is unresolved. Deletions cut 4 bases from V and 6 bases from J, with 10 bases between. The CDR3 sequence is 12 residues long. CDR1 SNHLY and CDR2 FYNNEI come from the germline V gene.

The J gene is TRBJ2-7, the V gene TRBV5-1, with 11 bases that match TRBD2. Per germline, CDR1 SGHRS and CDR2 YFSETQ. Unmatched junction bases numbered 7, after V lost 0 bases and J lost 2 bases. This CDR3 has 17 residues. Here the CDR3 DNA reads TGCGCCAGCAGCTTGGGGGGGACTAGCGGTCGGACCTACGAGCAGTACTTC. Protein: CASSLGGTSGRTYEQYF.

V usage is TRBV29-1 and J usage is TRBJ2-5; D perhaps matches TRBD2 (6 bases). Germline CDR1 is SQVTM and CDR2 is ANQGSEA. Trimming stripped 6 bases from V and 5 bases from J, with 22 bases between. The CDR3 totals 15 residues. The CDR3 loop is CSVQAGTQSAETQYF. The CDR3, as DNA: TGCAGCGTCCAAGCCGGGACTCAGAGCGCGGAGACCCAGTACTTC. The full variable domain, rest sourced from reference TRBV29-1 and TRBJ2-5, is SAVISQKPSRDICQRGTSLTIQCQVDSQVTMMFWYRQQPGQSLTLIATANQGSEATYESGFVIDKFPISRPNLTFSTLTVSNMSPEDSSIYLCSVQAGTQSAETQYFGPGTRLLVL.

V and J are TRBV5-4 and TRBJ1-2; the match to TRBD1 covers 9 bases. Trimming cost V 4 bases and J 7 bases; bases outside gene matches: 14. This CDR3 region has 16 residues. The V gene's germline CDR1 is SGHNT and CDR2 YYREEE (reference sequence). DNA of the CDR3: TGTGCCAGCAGCCCGTCCGCCGGGACAGGGAAATTTGGCTACACCTTC. It translates to CASSPSAGTGKFGYTF. Variable domain in full (rest from reference TRBV5-4 and TRBJ1-2): ETGVTQSPTHLIKTRGQQVTLRCSSQSGHNTVSWYQQALGQGPQFIFQYYREEENGRGNFPPRFSGLQFPNYSSELNVNALELDDSALYLCASSPSAGTGKFGYTFGSGTRLTVV.

V and J are TRBV10-3 and TRBJ2-1; 8 bases are a match to TRBD2. Germline lookup yields CDR1 ENHRY and CDR2 SYGVKD. The CDR3 has 18 residues. V lost 10 bases and J lost 6; bases outside the gene matches: 23. For the CDR3, the DNA is TGTGCCACCTCCGGGACACCCCAAGGGGGTAGCGGGGCCAATGAGCAGTTCTTC. It encodes CATSGTPQGGSGANEQFF.

The chain has TRBV6-1 and TRBJ2-7, with D perhaps TRBD2 (5 bases). The CDR3 is 15 residues long. Trimming took 4 bases from V and 5 from J, leaving 18 bases between them. Per germline, CDR1 MNHNS and CDR2 SASEGT. The CDR3 DNA sequence: TGTGCCAGCAGTGTAGTTGGAAGGGAGTTCGACGAGCAGTACTTC. Translating it yields CASSVVGREFDEQYF.

The rearrangement joins TRBV7-9 to TRBJ2-3; tentative D call: TRBD2 (5 bases). With 2 bases removed from V and 8 bases from J, the gap between germline ends came to 20 bases. The CDR3 runs 16 residues. CDR1 is SEHNR and CDR2 is FQNEAQ in the germline V gene (reference sequence). The DNA of the CDR3 is TGTGCCAGCAGCTTAAGAGGGAGAGAAAATCTAGGTACGCAGTATTTT. Translation gives CASSLRGRENLGTQYF. The complete variable domain, with remaining parts taken from reference TRBV7-9 and TRBJ2-3, reads DTGVSQNPRHKITKRGQNVTFRCDPISEHNRLYWYRQTLGQGPEFLTYFQNEAQLEKSRLLSDRFSAERPKGSFSTLEIQRTEQGDSAMYLCASSLRGRENLGTQYFGPGTRLTVL.

The V call is TRBV25-1, the J call TRBJ1-2; D is uncertain. Trimming left V 5 bases short and J 5 bases short, with 15 bases between. The germline gives CDR1 MGHDK, CDR2 SYGVNS. The CDR3 runs 14 residues. CDR3 region: CASSQWGGGYGYTF. The CDR3 DNA reads as TGTGCCAGCAGTCAATGGGGAGGAGGGTATGGCTACACCTTC.

The chain is built from TRBV23-1 and TRBJ1-6, with 7 bases that match TRBD1. TRBV23-1 is given ORF status, its function remaining uncertain. J lost 4 bases, V lost 3 bases, and 9 bases had no gene match. The CDR3 spans 17 residues. In DNA form, the CDR3 reads TGCGCCAGCAGTCACTTGGAGGGGGCAGGGTATAATTCACCCCTCCACTTT. This encodes CASSHLEGAGYNSPLHF.

This chain uses TRBV7-3 with TRBJ2-7, with D possibly TRBD1 on 5 matching bases. V shed 2 bases and J shed 5 bases, with 13 bases lying between them. The germline V gene encodes CDR1 SGHTA and CDR2 FQGTGA. The CDR3 is made up of 14 amino acids. CDR3 nucleotide sequence: TGTGCCAGCAGCTTAGGTAGGGGTAACCACGAGCAGTACTTC. Translating gives CASSLGRGNHEQYF. Complete variable domain (other parts from reference TRBV7-3 and TRBJ2-7): GAGVSQTPSNKVTEKGKYVELRCDPISGHTALYWYRQSLGQGPEFLIYFQGTGAADDSGLPNDRFFAVRPEGSVSTLKIQRTERGDSAVYLCASSLGRGNHEQYFGPGTRLTVT.

This chain uses TRBV14 with TRBJ1-2, with 7 bases lining up with TRBD1. The CDR3 loop spans 14 amino acids. V shed 4 bases and J 4 bases; nucleotides not matched to a gene: 6. Germline values: CDR1 SGHDN, CDR2 FVKESK. DNA of the CDR3: TGTGCCAGCAGCCCACAACAGGGGATCTATGGCTACACCTTC. Translated, it gives CASSPQQGIYGYTF.

This chain uses TRBV9 with TRBJ2-2, with D possibly being TRBD1 (7 bases). The CDR3 has 15 amino acids. The germline V gene encodes CDR1 SGDLS and CDR2 YYNGEE. Trimming stripped 3 bases from V and 5 bases from J, with 14 bases between. CDR3: CASSAIRGETGELFF. CDR3 DNA: TGTGCCAGCAGCGCCATCAGGGGGGAAACCGGGGAGCTGTTTTTT.

CDR3 in amino acids: CASSPTGTGAYEQYF. The CDR3 nucleotides read TGCGCCAGCAGCCCCACAGGGACAGGGGCCTACGAGCAGTACTTC. V is TRBV4-3 and J is TRBJ2-7; 10 nucleotides match TRBD1. V was pared by 4 bases and J by 2 bases, with 5 bases of the junction left unmatched. Germline-derived CDR1 and CDR2 are LGHNA and YSLEER. The CDR3 runs 15 residues.

The gene calls are TRBV6-1 and TRBJ2-7, with 7 bases fitting TRBD1. The CDR3 contains 16 residues. Per the germline V gene, CDR1 is MNHNS and CDR2 is SASEGT. Trimming at V came to 0 bases and at J to 5 bases, leaving 10 bases not matched to a gene. CDR3 region: CASSEATGDPRDEQYF. CDR3 DNA: TGTGCCAGCAGTGAAGCCACAGGGGACCCTCGGGACGAGCAGTACTTC.

The chain joins TRBV4-1 to TRBJ2-7, with 10 bases fitting TRBD2. V dropped 1 base and J dropped 4; count of bases not matched to a gene: 4. The CDR3 has 15 residues. Germline values: CDR1 MGHRA, CDR2 YSYEKL. CDR3 sequence: CASSQGASGGYEQYF. CDR3 in DNA: TGCGCCAGCAGCCAAGGGGCTAGCGGGGGATACGAGCAGTACTTC.

The chain is built from TRBV5-1 and TRBJ2-3; 8 nucleotides agree with TRBD2. The germline gives CDR1 SGHRS, CDR2 YFSETQ. The CDR3 sequence is 16 residues long. The V gene end was trimmed by 0 bases and the J gene end by 5 bases; junction bases not matched to a gene: 8. As DNA, the CDR3 is TGCGCCAGCAGCTTGGGCCAGACTAGCGCCAAAGATACGCAGTATTTT. Protein sequence: CASSLGQTSAKDTQYF.

The chain employs TRBV7-2 and TRBJ2-3; D remains unclear. Germline V gives CDR1 SGHTA, CDR2 FQGNSA. The CDR3 loop spans 14 amino acids. The V end lost 2 bases, the J end lost 1 base, and 7 bases lay between the germline ends. The DNA of the CDR3 is TGTGCCAGCAGCTTAAGGAGACGCACAGATACGCAGTATTTT. As protein: CASSLRRRTDTQYF.

The V gene is TRBV6-5, the J gene TRBJ1-2; perhaps TRBD1 as D (6 bases). V was pared by 0 bases and J by 3 bases, with 14 bases between. The germline CDR1 and CDR2 sequences are MNHEY and SVGAGI. The CDR3 loop spans 16 amino acids. DNA of the CDR3: TGTGCCAGCAGTTACTCGTCATTCAGGGGATACTATGGCTACACCTTC. Translated, it gives CASSYSSFRGYYGYTF.

The genes are TRBV28 and TRBJ2-2; possible D gene TRBD2, 6 bases. The V end lost 5 bases, the J end lost 7 bases, and 17 bases lay between the germline ends. This CDR3 region has 15 residues. CDR1 and CDR2 from the germline V gene are MDHEN and SYDVKM. CDR3 in DNA: TGTGCCAGCAGTAGGATGGGGGGAGTCGGCGGGGAGCTGTTTTTT. Amino acids: CASSRMGGVGGELFF.

The rearrangement links TRBV6-5 to TRBJ1-4; D call uncertain. This CDR3 is built from 15 residues. Germline lookup yields CDR1 MNHEY and CDR2 SVGAGI. V shed 0 bases and J shed 3 bases, with 8 bases lying between them. CDR3 sequence: CASSYSSIPNEKLFF. CDR3 bases: TGTGCCAGCAGTTACTCGTCAATCCCTAATGAAAAACTGTTTTTT.

The chain is built from TRBV5-4 and TRBJ2-7; D perhaps matches TRBD2 (6 bases). The germline gives CDR1 SGHNT, CDR2 YYREEE (reference sequence). The V end lost 5 bases, the J end lost 5 bases, and 17 bases lay between the germline ends. The CDR3 spans 14 residues. The CDR3 DNA reads as TGTGCCAGCAGTTCGGGACTTGGACGTAACGAGCAGTACTTC. As protein: CASSSGLGRNEQYF.

CDR3 residues: CATGTGPTEAFF. For the CDR3, the DNA is TGTGCCACGGGGACAGGCCCCACTGAAGCTTTCTTT. This chain uses TRBV19 with TRBJ1-1, with TRBD1 matching 8 bases. V shed 10 bases, J shed 4 bases, and the junction held 5 bases outside the gene matches. CDR1 and CDR2 from the germline V gene are LNHDA and SQIVND (reference sequence). The CDR3 spans 12 residues.

J is TRBJ2-3 and V is TRBV4-2; D is ambiguous. Per germline, CDR1 LGHNA and CDR2 YNFKEQ. The length of the CDR3 is 15 residues. Trimming stripped 0 bases from V and 6 bases from J, with 13 bases between. This CDR3 is CASSQDMQALDTQYF. Here the CDR3 DNA reads TGTGCCAGCAGCCAAGATATGCAGGCCCTGGATACGCAGTATTTT.

The chain is built from TRBV7-9 and TRBJ2-7, with 10 bases identical to TRBD2. Germline loops: CDR1 SEHNR, CDR2 FQNEAQ (reference sequence). The CDR3 is 15 residues long. V was pared by 5 bases and J by 0 bases, with 4 bases of the junction left unmatched. The CDR3 is CASSPGLASSYEQYF. The CDR3 nucleotides are TGTGCCAGCAGCCCGGGACTAGCGAGCTCCTACGAGCAGTACTTC.

This chain joins TRBV27 and TRBJ2-7; 7 bases are shared with TRBD1. Germline loops: CDR1 MNHEY, CDR2 SMNVEV (reference sequence). The CDR3 is 14 residues long. V lost 5 bases and J lost 3; bases outside the gene matches: 7. The CDR3 DNA sequence: TGTGCCAGCAGTAGAAAGGGACAGCACTACGAGCAGTACTTC. Its protein is CASSRKGQHYEQYF.